These T cell receptor beta chains were read from a single sample in a study of Ad26.COV2.S vaccination and SARS-CoV-2 variants. The method was immunoSEQ multiplex PCR; TCRdb's version includes in-frame clones alone and lacks a portion of them. Here the sample spans more than 150,000 clones, around nine tenths being singletons. This sample comprised peripheral blood, obtained after recovery from COVID-19. The receptor source for this set is a human donor who had recovered from COVID-19. The CDR3 runs from the conserved cysteine through the conserved F or W. The order of the fields is J gene, V gene, D gene, CDR3 protein. D genes are given only for firm matches.

j_call: TRBJ1-5; v_call: TRBV6-5; d_call: NA; cdr3_aa: CASKVIGVSNQPQHF
j_call: TRBJ1-3; v_call: TRBV10-1; d_call: NA; cdr3_aa: CASSEWSSGNTIYF
j_call: TRBJ2-1; v_call: TRBV5-1; d_call: NA; cdr3_aa: CASSQLGDTLTNEQFF
j_call: TRBJ2-7; v_call: TRBV10-3; d_call: NA; cdr3_aa: CAPRRVASHF
j_call: TRBJ2-3; v_call: TRBV6-6; d_call: NA; cdr3_aa: CASTSQAGTDTQYF
j_call: TRBJ2-1; v_call: TRBV27; d_call: TRBD2; cdr3_aa: CASSLERGVRNEQFF
j_call: TRBJ1-5; v_call: TRBV20-1; d_call: NA; cdr3_aa: CSASHGGTQPQHF
j_call: TRBJ2-7; v_call: TRBV7-6; d_call: NA; cdr3_aa: CASSTPFGEQYF
j_call: TRBJ2-1; v_call: TRBV13; d_call: TRBD2; cdr3_aa: CASSIERGGGNEQFF
j_call: TRBJ2-1; v_call: TRBV24-1; d_call: NA; cdr3_aa: CATSDLPKPSEQFF
j_call: TRBJ1-2; v_call: TRBV25-1; d_call: NA; cdr3_aa: CASSDQDRFYGYTF
j_call: TRBJ1-6; v_call: TRBV25-1; d_call: NA; cdr3_aa: CASSLAVNSPLHF
j_call: TRBJ1-5; v_call: TRBV2; d_call: TRBD1; cdr3_aa: CASGGQASNQPQHF
j_call: TRBJ2-5; v_call: TRBV18; d_call: NA; cdr3_aa: CASSLQETQYF
j_call: TRBJ1-1; v_call: TRBV5-6; d_call: NA; cdr3_aa: CASSLMGNEAFF
j_call: TRBJ2-3; v_call: TRBV7-3; d_call: TRBD2; cdr3_aa: CASSAGLAGADTQYF
j_call: TRBJ1-3; v_call: TRBV5-4; d_call: NA; cdr3_aa: CASSRFQEGNTIYF
j_call: TRBJ1-2; v_call: TRBV27; d_call: NA; cdr3_aa: CASSLAGVGYGYTF
j_call: TRBJ2-5; v_call: TRBV7-2; d_call: NA; cdr3_aa: CASRLAQENF
j_call: TRBJ1-3; v_call: TRBV5-1; d_call: NA; cdr3_aa: CASSEDHGNTIYF
j_call: TRBJ1-1; v_call: TRBV28; d_call: NA; cdr3_aa: CASSLLGSLAFF
j_call: TRBJ2-7; v_call: TRBV2; d_call: TRBD2; cdr3_aa: CASSATSGDYYEQYF
j_call: TRBJ1-1; v_call: TRBV9; d_call: TRBD1; cdr3_aa: CASSAPRDRVDTEAFF
j_call: TRBJ1-1; v_call: TRBV2; d_call: NA; cdr3_aa: CASSESVNTEAFF
j_call: TRBJ2-3; v_call: TRBV7-9; d_call: TRBD2; cdr3_aa: CASSFMREPTDTQYF
j_call: TRBJ1-3; v_call: TRBV5-5; d_call: NA; cdr3_aa: CASSVTGRNTIYF
j_call: TRBJ2-3; v_call: TRBV5-1; d_call: TRBD1; cdr3_aa: CASRFGQGADTQYF
j_call: TRBJ2-1; v_call: TRBV7-6; d_call: TRBD2; cdr3_aa: CASSRTSGGTYNEQFF
j_call: TRBJ2-7; v_call: TRBV7-2; d_call: NA; cdr3_aa: CASSPGLFRTYEQYF
j_call: TRBJ2-5; v_call: TRBV24-1; d_call: NA; cdr3_aa: CATSPALVGSETQYF
j_call: TRBJ1-1; v_call: TRBV7-6; d_call: TRBD1; cdr3_aa: CASSGTGEGMNTEAFF
j_call: TRBJ1-2; v_call: TRBV29-1; d_call: NA; cdr3_aa: CSVEGLEGYTF
j_call: TRBJ2-7; v_call: TRBV9; d_call: TRBD1; cdr3_aa: CASSPGQGAYYEQYF
j_call: TRBJ1-5; v_call: TRBV10-1; d_call: NA; cdr3_aa: CASSRAGYNNQPQHF
j_call: TRBJ2-1; v_call: TRBV24-1; d_call: TRBD1; cdr3_aa: CATSDPRQGRPYNEQFF
j_call: TRBJ1-5; v_call: TRBV4-2; d_call: NA; cdr3_aa: CASSPNRSNQPQHF
j_call: TRBJ2-5; v_call: TRBV25-1; d_call: NA; cdr3_aa: CASSELVRQAETQYF
j_call: TRBJ1-2; v_call: TRBV19; d_call: NA; cdr3_aa: CASSIDPGSPAGDGYTF
j_call: TRBJ2-7; v_call: TRBV29-1; d_call: NA; cdr3_aa: CSVVVRTYEQYF
j_call: TRBJ2-3; v_call: TRBV5-1; d_call: NA; cdr3_aa: CASSYPGGLTDTQYF
j_call: TRBJ2-1; v_call: TRBV29-1; d_call: NA; cdr3_aa: CSVEDLARTDNEQFF
j_call: TRBJ1-5; v_call: TRBV6-6; d_call: NA; cdr3_aa: CASTLSPLGGGQPQHF
j_call: TRBJ1-5; v_call: TRBV2; d_call: TRBD1; cdr3_aa: CASNSRSGGGNQPQHF